These 16 T cell receptor beta chains share one sample of origin, sequenced in a study of patients and donors after allogeneic stem cell transplantation. Via MiXCR, TCRdb re-called the RT-PCR reads, giving one row per CDR3 protein. In the table there are approximately 410,000 distinct CDR3 sequences, roughly 16% of which are singletons. What was sequenced was blood, either unsorted or a sorted T cell fraction (not recorded which). Source of these receptors: a human donor who was either an allogeneic HSCT recipient or a stem cell or donor lymphocyte infusion donor (not recorded which). It is not recorded whose cells these are; they may come from a transplant donor.

In this sample, this clonotype turned up a few times. V usage is TRBV7-2 and J usage is TRBJ2-7; 10 nucleotides align to TRBD1. The CDR3 extends over 16 amino acids. CDR1 is SGHTA, CDR2 FQGNSA, per germline. The J segment lost 4 bases and the V segment lost 2 bases, leaving 8 bases of the junction unmatched. The CDR3 reads CASSLRVGTGAYEQYF. CDR3 nucleotides: TGTGCCAGCAGCTTACGGGTAGGGACAGGGGCTTACGAGCAGTACTTC.

The chain employs TRBV20-1 and TRBJ2-7; D is unresolved. Germline assignment: CDR1 DFQATT and CDR2 SNEGSKA (reference sequence). V lost 0 bases and J 2 bases, leaving 11 bases between the germline ends. The CDR3 covers 14 residues. The CDR3 bases are TGCAGTGCTAGAGATGAGATCGGTACCTACGAGCAGTACTTC. Its protein product is CSARDEIGTYEQYF.

This clonotype was detected only a few times. The genes are TRBV18 and TRBJ1-2; 7 bases fit TRBD1. Germline V gene lookup returns CDR1 KGHSH and CDR2 LQKENI. The CDR3 contains 13 residues. Trimming cost V 6 bases and J 7 bases; bases outside gene matches: 8. DNA of the CDR3: TGTGCCAGCTCTCCTGACAGGGCTAGTGGCTACACCTTC. It codes for CASSPDRASGYTF.

The chain recombines TRBV6-1 with TRBJ1-3; possibly TRBD1 for D (6 bases). Looked up from germline, CDR1 is MNHNS and CDR2 is SASEGT. The CDR3 runs to 16 residues. Trimming took off 6 bases at V and 4 bases at J, with 19 bases between the two ends. CDR3 bases: TGTGCCAGCAGCCACTCCCCAGGGGAAGGGGGAAACACCATATATTTT. Amino acids: CASSHSPGEGGNTIYF.

Regarding this clonotype: With a much larger clone just one base away, this may be a read error. V usage is TRBV7-2 and J usage is TRBJ2-7, with D uncertain. Per germline, CDR1 SGHTA and CDR2 FQGNSA. The ends were cut back, 1 base at V and 0 bases at J, with 7 bases in the middle. CDR3 size: 14 residues. This CDR3 is CASSLEWLSYEQYF. For the CDR3, the DNA is TGTGCCAGCAGCTTAGAGTGGCTCTCCTACGAGCAGTACTTC.

The CDR3 sequence: CSAGTGGWEQFF. The CDR3 DNA sequence: TGCAGTGCTGGTACAGGGGGGTGGGAGCAGTTCTTC. The chain recombines TRBV20-1 with TRBJ2-1, with TRBD1 matching 8 bases. The CDR3 contains 12 residues. The germline CDR1 and CDR2 sequences are DFQATT and SNEGSKA (reference sequence). The V and J ends lost 5 bases and 10 bases, in that order; junction bases with no gene match: 7.

DNA of the CDR3: TGTGCCAGCAGTCCGACAGCGGAAGGGGAGCAGTACTTC. It encodes CASSPTAEGEQYF. V and J are TRBV12-3 or TRBV12-4 and TRBJ2-7; D assignment may be TRBD1 or TRBD2 (5 bases each). The CDR3 has 13 residues. The V gene lost 5 bases and the J gene lost 7 bases, with 15 bases spanning the gap.

V is TRBV4-1 and J is TRBJ1-1; D possibly corresponds to TRBD1 (6 bases). CDR3 size: 14 residues. Germline lookup yields CDR1 MGHRA and CDR2 YSYEKL. Trimming stripped 1 base from V and 4 bases from J, with 10 bases between. The CDR3 sequence is CASSQVGRGTEAFF. In nucleotides, the CDR3 is TGCGCCAGCAGCCAAGTTGGCAGGGGCACTGAAGCTTTCTTT.

The gene calls are TRBV4-1 and TRBJ2-7; D perhaps matches TRBD2 (5 bases). Germline V gene data show CDR1 as MGHRA and CDR2 as YSYEKL. This CDR3 is built from 14 residues. V was trimmed by 5 bases and J by 3 bases, leaving 14 bases between them. The CDR3 nucleotides read TGCGCCAGCAGCTCTGCTAGCTGGAACTACGAGCAGTACTTC. Translating it yields CASSSASWNYEQYF.

The V call is TRBV5-1, the J call TRBJ1-6; perhaps TRBD1 as D (5 bases). Germline V gene sequence: CDR1 SGHRS, CDR2 YFSETQ. This CDR3 is built from 15 residues. The V end lost 4 bases, the J end lost 6 bases, and 14 bases lay between the germline ends. This chain's CDR3 is CASSPVRGSNSPLHF. DNA of the CDR3: TGCGCCAGCAGCCCTGTAAGGGGATCTAATTCACCCCTCCACTTT. Combining the CDR3 with reference TRBV5-1 and TRBJ1-6 gives the whole variable domain KAGVTQTPRYLIKTRGQQVTLSCSPISGHRSVSWYQQTPGQGLQFLFEYFSETQRNKGNFPGRFSGRQFSNSRSEMNVSTLELGDSALYLCASSPVRGSNSPLHFGNGTRLTVT.

This chain joins TRBV5-1 and TRBJ2-3; D is uncertain. Trimming cost V 4 bases and J 6 bases, with 9 bases left between them. In germline, CDR1 is SGHRS, CDR2 YFSETQ. The CDR3 is 12 amino acids. The CDR3 DNA reads as TGCGCCAGCAGCCGTCCCGATGATACGCAGTATTTT. Its protein product is CASSRPDDTQYF.

The gene calls are TRBV12-3 or TRBV12-4 and TRBJ2-3; TRBD2 agrees at 12 bases. The CDR3 has 19 residues. Unmatched junction bases numbered 14, after V lost 7 bases and J lost 0 bases. The CDR3 here is CASTLPPASGGGSTDTQYF. Written as DNA, the CDR3 is TGTGCCAGCACCCTGCCCCCGGCTAGCGGGGGGGGAAGCACAGATACGCAGTATTTT.

The chain uses TRBV15 and TRBJ2-4; 10 bases are a match to TRBD2. The CDR3 totals 16 residues. J gave up 1 base and V 5 bases, and 5 bases lay outside the gene matches. Germline CDR1 and CDR2: LNHNV and YYDKDF (reference sequence). The CDR3 DNA follows: TGTGCCACCAGCGGATGGACTAGCGGCGCCAAAAACATTCAGTACTTC. The encoded protein is CATSGWTSGAKNIQYF. The full variable domain, completed using reference TRBV15 and TRBJ2-4, is DAMVIQNPRYQVTQFGKPVTLSCSQTLNHNVMYWYQQKSSQAPKLLFHYYDKDFNNEADTPDNFQSRRPNTSFCFLDIRSPGLGDTAMYLCATSGWTSGAKNIQYFGAGTRLSVL.

The V call is TRBV20-1, the J call TRBJ2-1; 9 bases align to TRBD2. The CDR3 spans 13 residues. Germline assignment: CDR1 DFQATT and CDR2 SNEGSKA (reference sequence). With 7 bases clipped from V and 7 bases from J, the junction kept 8 bases outside the gene matches. The CDR3 sequence is CSGPGLARNEQFF. CDR3 coding DNA: TGCAGTGGCCCGGGACTAGCAAGGAATGAGCAGTTCTTC.

This chain uses TRBV29-1 with TRBJ1-1, with D uncertain. The CDR3 runs to 11 residues. V lost 6 bases, J lost 0 bases, and 5 bases lay in between. Germline CDR1 SQVTM, CDR2 ANQGSEA. CDR3 bases: TGCAGCGTCCCGCTGAACACTGAAGCTTTCTTT. It yields the protein CSVPLNTEAFF.

This clonotype turned up a few times. J is TRBJ2-2 and V is TRBV30; TRBD1 is a possible D gene (6 bases). This CDR3 is 13 amino acids long. CDR1 and CDR2 (germline): GTSNPN, SVGIG (reference sequence). V was shortened by 4 bases and J by 3 bases, with 9 bases between the two germline ends. The CDR3 nucleotides are TGTGCCTGGAATGGGGGCCACACCGGGGAGCTGTTTTTT. Amino acids: CAWNGGHTGELFF.